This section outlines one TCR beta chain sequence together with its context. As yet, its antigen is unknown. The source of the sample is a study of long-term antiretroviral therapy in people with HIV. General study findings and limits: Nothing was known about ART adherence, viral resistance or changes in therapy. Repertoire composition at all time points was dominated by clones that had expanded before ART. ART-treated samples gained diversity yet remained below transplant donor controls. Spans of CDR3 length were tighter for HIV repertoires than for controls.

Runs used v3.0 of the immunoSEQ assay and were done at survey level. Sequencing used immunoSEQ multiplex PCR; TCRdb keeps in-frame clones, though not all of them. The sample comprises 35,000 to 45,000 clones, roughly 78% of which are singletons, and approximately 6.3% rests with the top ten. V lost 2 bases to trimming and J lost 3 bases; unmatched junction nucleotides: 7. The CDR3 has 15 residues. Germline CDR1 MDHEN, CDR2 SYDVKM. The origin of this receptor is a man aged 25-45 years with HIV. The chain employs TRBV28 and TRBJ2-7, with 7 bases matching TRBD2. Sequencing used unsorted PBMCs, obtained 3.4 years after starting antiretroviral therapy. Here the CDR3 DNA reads TGTGCCAGCAGTTTAGCGGGAGCGGTTAACTACGAGCAGTACTTC. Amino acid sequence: CASSLAGAVNYEQYF.